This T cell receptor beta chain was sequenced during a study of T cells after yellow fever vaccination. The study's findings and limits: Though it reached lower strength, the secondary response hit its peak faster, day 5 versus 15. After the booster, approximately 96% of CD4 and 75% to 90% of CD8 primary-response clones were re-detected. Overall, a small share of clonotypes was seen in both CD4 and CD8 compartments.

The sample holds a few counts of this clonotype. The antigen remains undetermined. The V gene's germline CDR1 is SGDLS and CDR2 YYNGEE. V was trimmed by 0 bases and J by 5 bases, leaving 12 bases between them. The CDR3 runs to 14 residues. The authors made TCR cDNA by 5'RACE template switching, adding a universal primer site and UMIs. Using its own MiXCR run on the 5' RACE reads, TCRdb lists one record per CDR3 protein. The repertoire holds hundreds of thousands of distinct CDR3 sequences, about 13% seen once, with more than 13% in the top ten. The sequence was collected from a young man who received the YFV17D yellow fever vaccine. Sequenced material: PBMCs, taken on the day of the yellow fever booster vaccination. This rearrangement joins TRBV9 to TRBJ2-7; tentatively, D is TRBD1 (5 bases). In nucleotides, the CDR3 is TGTGCCAGCAGCGTAGCTGGGGCGCCCCACGAGCAGTACTTC. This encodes CASSVAGAPHEQYF.